Presented here are 25 T cell receptor beta chains from one specimen sequenced in a study of blood T cell repertoires in COVID-19. Assay: immunoSEQ multiplex PCR; the TCRdb copy retains only in-frame clones and omits some. This sample has about 370,000 clones; 89% occur once, and the top ten carry 2.5% to 3.5%. Material: peripheral blood. All receptors come from a woman aged 30 to 39 with COVID-19, enrolled during active disease.

The CDR3 region is CASSLSRAGKFSPLHF. The CDR3 DNA sequence: TGTGCCAGCAGCTTAAGTAGGGCAGGGAAATTTTCACCCCTCCACTTT. The V gene is TRBV7-2, the J gene TRBJ1-6; D perhaps matches TRBD1 (5 bases). V was shortened by 2 bases and J by 9 bases, with 17 bases between the two germline ends. Germline assignment: CDR1 SGHTA and CDR2 FQGNSA. The CDR3 loop spans 16 amino acids.

This clone appeared a single time. The gene calls are TRBV10-3 and TRBJ2-1; 12 bases match TRBD2. Germline CDR1 and CDR2: ENHRY and SYGVKD. Trimming cost V 2 bases and J 9 bases; bases outside gene matches: 11. The CDR3 spans 17 residues. The CDR3 nucleotides are TGTGCCATCAGTGAGCCGATCCTGACTAGCGGGAGTAGTGAGCAGTTCTTC. As protein: CAISEPILTSGSSEQFF.

V is TRBV19 and J is TRBJ1-2; TRBD1 agrees at 9 bases. The CDR3 sequence is 11 residues long. Germline CDR1 is LNHDA and CDR2 is SQIVND (reference sequence). In nucleotides, the CDR3 is TGTGGCACCAGTGGGACAGGGTCGCACACCTTC. Translation: CGTSGTGSHTF.

This chain links TRBV12-3 or TRBV12-4 with TRBJ2-2; 8 bases map to TRBD1. Unmatched junction bases numbered 4, after V lost 0 bases and J lost 13 bases. There are 13 residues in the CDR3. The chain's CDR3 is CASSLADRGGLFF. As DNA, the CDR3 is TGTGCCAGCAGTTTAGCTGACAGGGGCGGGCTGTTTTTT.

The DNA for the CDR3 is TGCGCCAGCAGCTCGGTTGGACTAGCGGCGGAGACCCAGTACTTC. Translated, it gives CASSSVGLAAETQYF. J is TRBJ2-5 and V is TRBV5-1, with 10 bases identical to TRBD2. Germline V gives CDR1 SGHRS, CDR2 YFSETQ. The CDR3 spans 15 residues. With 3 bases clipped from V and 5 bases from J, the junction kept 7 bases outside the gene matches.

The V gene is TRBV28, the J gene TRBJ2-7; 8 nucleotides match TRBD1. CDR1 MDHEN and CDR2 SYDVKM come from the germline V gene. V lost 4 bases and J lost 4; bases outside the gene matches: 6. This CDR3 region has 14 residues. CDR3 region: CASSSDRELYEQYF. CDR3 sequence (DNA): TGTGCCAGCAGTTCGGACAGGGAACTTTACGAGCAGTACTTC.

V gene TRBV3-1 (or the pseudogene TRBV3-2) combines with J gene TRBJ2-1; D gene unclear. The CDR3 has 11 amino acids. CDR1 is LGHDT and CDR2 is YNNKEL in the germline V gene (reference sequence). Trimming removed 5 bases from V and 6 bases from J, with 5 bases in between. Here the CDR3 reads CASSSINEQFF. The CDR3 DNA sequence: TGTGCCAGCAGCTCAATCAATGAGCAGTTCTTC.

This sequence joins TRBV18 and TRBJ1-2; D is unclear. The CDR3 consists of 19 residues. Per germline, CDR1 KGHSH and CDR2 LQKENI. V lost 2 bases and J lost 3, with 25 bases in between. CDR3 in DNA: TGTGCCAGCTCACCAGTTGGCGGAAACAAAAGCCCCCGGGACTATGGCTACACCTTC. This encodes CASSPVGGNKSPRDYGYTF. Full variable domain (remainder filled in from reference TRBV18 and TRBJ1-2): NAGVMQNPRHLVRRRGQEARLRCSPMKGHSHVYWYRQLPEEGLKFMVYLQKENIIDESGMPKERFSAEFPKEGPSILRIQQVVRGDSAAYFCASSPVGGNKSPRDYGYTFGSGTRLTVV.

The rearrangement links TRBV19 to TRBJ1-4; unclear D gene. V lost 3 bases and J lost 4, with 9 bases in between. The CDR3 contains 14 residues. Per germline, CDR1 LNHDA and CDR2 SQIVND (reference sequence). The CDR3 reads CASSMPRINEKLFF. CDR3 DNA sequence: TGTGCCAGTAGTATGCCCAGGATTAATGAAAAACTGTTTTTT. Full variable domain (remainder filled in from reference TRBV19 and TRBJ1-4): DGGITQSPKYLFRKEGQNVTLSCEQNLNHDAMYWYRQDPGQGLRLIYYSQIVNDFQKGDIAEGYSVSREKKESFPLTVTSAQKNPTAFYLCASSMPRINEKLFFGSGTQLSVL.

This chain joins TRBV28 and TRBJ1-2; 9 bases agree with TRBD1. The CDR3 sequence is 13 residues long. Germline values: CDR1 MDHEN, CDR2 SYDVKM. The V gene end was trimmed by 7 bases and the J gene end by 6 bases; junction bases not matched to a gene: 6. As DNA, the CDR3 is TGTGCCAGCATCACGGACAGGGGTGATGGCTACACCTTC. Translating it yields CASITDRGDGYTF.

This clone was found once. This sequence joins TRBV18 and TRBJ1-2; tentative D call: TRBD1 (5 bases). The length of the CDR3 is 13 residues. V was clipped by 0 bases and J by 5 bases, with 7 bases between them. Per germline, CDR1 KGHSH and CDR2 LQKENI. Here the CDR3 DNA reads TGTGCCAGCTCACCACCATCAGGGTATGGCTACACCTTC. This translates into CASSPPSGYGYTF.

The chain carries TRBV7-2 and TRBJ2-7, with a weak D call TRBD2 (6 bases). Trimming took 3 bases from V and 3 from J, leaving 9 bases between them. Germline CDR1 and CDR2: SGHTA and FQGNSA. This CDR3 is 13 amino acids long. This CDR3 reads CASSFGRDYEQYF. In DNA, the CDR3 is TGTGCCAGCAGCTTCGGGCGGGACTACGAGCAGTACTTC.

The chain employs TRBV24-1 and TRBJ2-7; perhaps TRBD2 as D (6 bases). Germline CDR1 reads KGHDR; CDR2 reads SFDVKD. This CDR3 has 24 amino acids. Between the trimmed V and J ends, which lost 12 bases and 2 bases, there was a span of 49 bases. The CDR3 DNA reads TGTGCCGACGTCTGGGGGGTGTGTGGGTTTCGCACTGGGATCCAGACCAGTGGCACCTACGAGCAGTACGTC. It yields the protein CADVWGVCGFRTGIQTSGTYEQYV.

The chain combines TRBV7-9 with TRBJ1-1; D is unclear. This CDR3 comprises 12 residues. CDR1 is SEHNR, CDR2 FQNEAQ, per germline (reference sequence). The V and J ends lost 3 bases and 4 bases respectively, with 6 bases between them. The CDR3 here is CASSFAVTEAFF. The CDR3 nucleotides are TGTGCCAGCAGCTTTGCGGTCACTGAAGCTTTCTTT.

This chain uses TRBV11-2 with TRBJ1-1; 8 bases are shared with TRBD1. CDR3 size: 15 residues. V lost 4 bases and J lost 3; bases outside the gene matches: 7. The germline gives CDR1 SGHAT, CDR2 FQNNGV. The CDR3 DNA follows: TGTGCCAGCAGCTCCGGGACAGGCGTTTACACTGAAGCTTTCTTT. The encoded protein is CASSSGTGVYTEAFF.

The chain has TRBV19 and TRBJ1-1; D possibly corresponds to TRBD1 (6 bases). V lost 4 bases and J lost 3, with 24 bases in between. The V gene's germline CDR1 is LNHDA and CDR2 SQIVND (reference sequence). There are 18 residues in the CDR3. CDR3 in DNA: TGTGCCAGTAGTACCCGATGGGCAGGGGCCCGAGCGGACACTGAAGCTTTCTTT. Residues: CASSTRWAGARADTEAFF.

The V and J genes are TRBV6-4 and TRBJ1-1; D ambiguous. Germline values: CDR1 MRHNA, CDR2 SNTAGT. This CDR3 contains 14 residues. Trimming removed 4 bases at V and 7 bases at J, with 16 bases between. The CDR3 reads CASSVESYSIEAFF. The CDR3 region has the DNA TGTGCCAGCAGTGTAGAATCCTATTCTATTGAAGCTTTCTTT.

The chain couples TRBV19 to TRBJ2-7; tentatively, D is TRBD2 (6 bases). The germline V and J ends were trimmed by 4 bases and 4 bases, with 14 bases remaining between them. Germline V CDR1 and CDR2: LNHDA, SQIVND (reference sequence). This CDR3 contains 14 residues. CDR3 sequence (DNA): TGTGCCAGTAGTACGGAGGGAACTCTTTACGAGCAGTACTTC. Translated: CASSTEGTLYEQYF.

The rearrangement joins TRBV25-1 to TRBJ2-3; 8 nucleotides line up with TRBD2. The CDR3 sequence is 14 residues long. With V trimmed by 7 bases and J by 4 bases, 7 bases remained unmatched. The germline gives CDR1 MGHDK, CDR2 SYGVNS. DNA of the CDR3: TGTGCCAGCAAGTCAGCGGGAGAGTCAGATACGCAGTATTTT. Encoded protein: CASKSAGESDTQYF.

This clone was detected a few times. The chain has TRBV5-8 and TRBJ2-5, with TRBD2 matching over 13 bases. The CDR3 has 17 amino acids. Trimming removed 4 bases from V and 5 bases from J; junction bases left unmatched: 11. Looked up from germline, CDR1 is SGHTS and CDR2 is YDEGEE. CDR3 sequence reads: CASSPTRTSGSRETQYF. Here the CDR3 DNA reads TGTGCCAGCAGCCCGACACGGACTAGCGGGAGTAGGGAGACCCAGTACTTC.

The rearrangement uses TRBV6-4 and TRBJ1-1, with D unclear. The CDR3 sequence is 13 residues long. With 4 bases removed from V and 0 bases from J, the gap between germline ends came to 6 bases. The germline V gene encodes CDR1 MRHNA and CDR2 SNTAGT. CDR3 nucleotide sequence: TGTGCCAGCAGTGGCGAACTGAACACTGAAGCTTTCTTT. It is translated as CASSGELNTEAFF.

The gene calls are TRBV20-1 and TRBJ1-6; D ambiguous. This CDR3 is built from 14 residues. Germline assignment: CDR1 DFQATT and CDR2 SNEGSKA (reference sequence). The V and J ends lost 4 bases and 9 bases respectively, with 16 bases between them. The chain's CDR3 is CSANDRQSGSPLHF. The CDR3 region has the DNA TGCAGTGCTAATGACCGGCAGTCGGGTTCACCCCTCCACTTT.

This chain uses TRBV19 with TRBJ1-5, with TRBD1 identical over 11 bases. V lost 6 bases, J lost 6 bases, and 4 bases stayed unmatched. CDR1 and CDR2 (germline): LNHDA, SQIVND (reference sequence). This CDR3 comprises 14 residues. This chain's CDR3 is CASRGTGGSQPQHF. DNA for the CDR3: TGTGCCAGTAGGGGGACAGGGGGAAGTCAGCCCCAGCATTTT.

The sample holds one count of this clone. The chain is built from TRBV30 and TRBJ1-1; weak D call: TRBD1 (5 bases). Trimming shortened V by 0 bases and J by 3 bases, and 17 bases separated the two germline ends. Germline values: CDR1 GTSNPN, CDR2 SVGIG (reference sequence). CDR3 size: 16 residues. CDR3 in amino acids: CAWSVAGRTWDTEAFF. In DNA form, the CDR3 reads TGTGCCTGGAGTGTAGCAGGGAGGACGTGGGACACTGAAGCTTTCTTT.

The chain joins TRBV5-6 to TRBJ2-2, with D possibly TRBD1 on 5 matching bases. V shed 1 base and J shed 0 bases, with 7 bases lying between them. Germline V gene data show CDR1 as SGHDT and CDR2 as YYEEEE. This CDR3 region has 15 residues. CDR3: CASSLWTPNTGELFF. The CDR3 DNA reads TGTGCCAGCAGCTTGTGGACACCGAACACCGGGGAGCTGTTTTTT.